These 2 T cell receptor beta chains were all obtained from the same sample, sequenced in a study of identical twins. Each CDR3 protein gets one entry after TCRdb re-called the 5' RACE reads with MiXCR. Seen here are fewer than 500,000 distinct CDR3 sequences, roughly an eighth observed once, and the top ten hold 0.8% to 1%. These data were also filed under a second study, of yellow fever vaccine responses in identical twins.

The material sequenced was CD4+ T cells sorted from blood. The receptors derive from a woman aged 18 to 35 in good health.

The chain joins TRBV28 to TRBJ2-4, with D tentatively TRBD1 (6 bases). Germline CDR1 reads MDHEN; CDR2 reads SYDVKM. This CDR3 has 16 amino acids. The V end lost 0 bases, the J end lost 2 bases, and 11 bases lay between the germline ends. The CDR3 protein is CASSLWGTPPKNIQYF. In DNA, the CDR3 is TGTGCCAGCAGTTTATGGGGGACACCTCCCAAAAACATTCAGTACTTC.

In its sample, this clonotype was seen a few times. CDR3 bases: TGTGCCAGTGTGGGACGTAACGATAATTCACCCCTCCACTTT. Protein: CASVGRNDNSPLHF. The chain couples TRBV19 to TRBJ1-6; tentative D call: TRBD1 (5 bases). This CDR3 contains 14 residues. Per the germline V gene, CDR1 is LNHDA and CDR2 is SQIVND (reference sequence). Trimming cost V 8 bases and J 5 bases, with 13 bases left between them.